A selection of T cell receptor beta chains follows, all from one sample in a study of human T cells and chemical hapten exposure. MiXCR, applied by TCRdb to the RACE reads, yields one record per CDR3 protein. The sample lists about 380,000 distinct CDR3 sequences; 4% to 5.5% were seen once. This specimen consisted of whole blood, obtained in connection with sensitization to the hapten diphenylcyclopropenone (DPC). These receptor sequences come from a woman between 50 and 59 years old with alopecia areata. Some clones in this sample may be carry-over from other donors' samples. Both conserved end residues are part of each CDR3. Each record gives: D gene, V gene, clone size, J gene, CDR3 protein, CDR3 DNA. The D gene is left open where the match is weak. Some rows have no size entry. The others give once, few or many, or a class for an expanded clone.

D gene: TRBD1; V gene: TRBV6-4; clone size: NA; J gene: TRBJ1-5; CDR3 protein: CALGEVRTGGEDQPQHF; CDR3 DNA: TGTGCCCTAGGGGAGGTGAGGACAGGGGGTGAGGATCAGCCCCAGCATTTT
D gene: NA; V gene: TRBV2; clone size: many; J gene: TRBJ1-2; CDR3 protein: CASSAGAGSGYTF; CDR3 DNA: TGTGCCAGCAGTGCAGGGGCAGGTAGTGGCTACACCTTC
D gene: NA; V gene: TRBV20-1; clone size: many; J gene: TRBJ2-7; CDR3 protein: CSAPTGEGYEQYF; CDR3 DNA: TGCAGTGCCCCAACGGGAGAAGGATACGAGCAGTACTTC
D gene: NA; V gene: TRBV5-4; clone size: many; J gene: TRBJ1-4; CDR3 protein: CASSLAGATNEKLFF; CDR3 DNA: TGTGCCAGCAGCTTAGCAGGGGCAACTAATGAAAAACTGTTTTTT
D gene: NA; V gene: TRBV28; clone size: NA; J gene: TRBJ2-7; CDR3 protein: CASGGVSYEQYF; CDR3 DNA: TGTGCCAGCGGGGGAGTTTCCTACGAGCAGTACTTC
D gene: NA; V gene: TRBV5-6; clone size: NA; J gene: TRBJ1-2; CDR3 protein: CASSLGQNLYGYTF; CDR3 DNA: TGTGCCAGCAGCTTGGGTCAGAACCTCTATGGCTACACCTTC
D gene: NA; V gene: TRBV27; clone size: many; J gene: TRBJ1-6; CDR3 protein: CASSYDLDYNSPLHF; CDR3 DNA: TGTGCCAGCAGTTATGACCTCGATTATAATTCACCCCTCCACTTT
D gene: NA; V gene: TRBV3-1; clone size: many; J gene: TRBJ2-6; CDR3 protein: CASSQVLAGANVLTF; CDR3 DNA: TGTGCCAGCAGCCAGGTGCTAGCTGGGGCCAACGTCCTGACTTTC
D gene: NA; V gene: TRBV2; clone size: few; J gene: TRBJ2-4; CDR3 protein: CASSTDTAKNIQYF; CDR3 DNA: TGTGCCAGCTCTACTGACACAGCCAAAAACATTCAGTACTTC
D gene: NA; V gene: TRBV20-1; clone size: NA; J gene: TRBJ2-3; CDR3 protein: CSARDVDTQYF; CDR3 DNA: TGCAGTGCTAGAGATGTAGATACGCAGTATTTT
D gene: TRBD1; V gene: TRBV20-1; clone size: many; J gene: TRBJ1-2; CDR3 protein: CSASRETGGLYGYTF; CDR3 DNA: TGCAGTGCTAGTCGGGAGACAGGGGGTCTCTATGGCTACACCTTC
D gene: NA; V gene: TRBV5-1; clone size: many; J gene: TRBJ1-1; CDR3 protein: CASSLGQGLTEAFF; CDR3 DNA: TGCGCCAGCAGCTTGGGGCAGGGGCTTACTGAAGCTTTCTTT
D gene: NA; V gene: TRBV4-1; clone size: NA; J gene: TRBJ1-2; CDR3 protein: CASSQGPATNYGYTF; CDR3 DNA: TGCGCCAGCAGCCAAGGGCCAGCCACCAACTATGGCTACACCTTC
D gene: TRBD2; V gene: TRBV5-1; clone size: many; J gene: TRBJ2-5; CDR3 protein: CASSSKAGAETQYF; CDR3 DNA: TGCGCCAGCAGCTCGAAAGCGGGAGCAGAGACCCAGTACTTC
D gene: TRBD1; V gene: TRBV5-1; clone size: many; J gene: TRBJ2-7; CDR3 protein: CASSLEGQGTPEQYF; CDR3 DNA: TGCGCCAGCAGCTTGGAGGGACAGGGAACCCCCGAGCAGTACTTC
D gene: NA; V gene: TRBV12-3/TRBV12-4; clone size: NA; J gene: TRBJ2-7; CDR3 protein: CASSKYSYEQYF; CDR3 DNA: TGTGCCAGCAGTAAGTACTCCTACGAGCAGTACTTC
D gene: NA; V gene: TRBV12-3/TRBV12-4; clone size: many; J gene: TRBJ2-3; CDR3 protein: CASGLVGGRTDTQYF; CDR3 DNA: TGTGCCAGCGGGTTAGTCGGGGGGCGAACAGATACGCAGTATTTT
D gene: TRBD1; V gene: TRBV4-2; clone size: once; J gene: TRBJ1-5; CDR3 protein: CASSQVLGTGGITQPQHF; CDR3 DNA: TGTGCCAGCAGCCAAGTTCTAGGGACAGGGGGCATCACTCAGCCCCAGCATTTT
D gene: TRBD2; V gene: TRBV2; clone size: many; J gene: TRBJ2-1; CDR3 protein: CASSELGVGLAGTFTYNEQFF; CDR3 DNA: TGTGCCAGCAGTGAATTGGGGGTGGGACTAGCGGGAACTTTCACCTACAATGAGCAGTTCTTC
D gene: TRBD1; V gene: TRBV9; clone size: many; J gene: TRBJ1-6; CDR3 protein: CATSTGNNSPLHF; CDR3 DNA: TGTGCCACCTCGACAGGGAACAATTCACCCCTCCACTTT
D gene: NA; V gene: TRBV9; clone size: NA; J gene: TRBJ2-1; CDR3 protein: CASSVAVGASYNEQFF; CDR3 DNA: TGTGCCAGCAGCGTAGCGGTGGGAGCTTCCTACAATGAGCAGTTCTTC
D gene: TRBD2; V gene: TRBV10-3; clone size: few; J gene: TRBJ2-2; CDR3 protein: CAISGTSGYTGELFF; CDR3 DNA: TGTGCCATCAGTGGGACTAGCGGTTACACCGGGGAGCTGTTTTTT
D gene: NA; V gene: TRBV11-2; clone size: NA; J gene: TRBJ2-1; CDR3 protein: CASSFASDSYNEQFF; CDR3 DNA: TGTGCCAGCAGCTTCGCTAGCGATTCCTACAATGAGCAGTTCTTC
D gene: NA; V gene: TRBV23-1; clone size: many; J gene: TRBJ1-5; CDR3 protein: CASSQSGRQGNRQPQHF; CDR3 DNA: TGCGCCAGCAGTCAATCGGGGCGGCAGGGGAACCGGCAGCCCCAGCATTTT
D gene: NA; V gene: TRBV7-2; clone size: few; J gene: TRBJ1-1; CDR3 protein: CASSLEMGALAAFF; CDR3 DNA: TGTGCCAGCAGCTTGGAGATGGGGGCCTTAGCAGCTTTCTTT
D gene: NA; V gene: TRBV6-4; clone size: few; J gene: TRBJ1-4; CDR3 protein: CASSYFPPTPPRTTNEKLFF; CDR3 DNA: TGTGCCAGCAGTTACTTCCCCCCGACCCCACCCAGGACAACTAATGAAAAACTGTTTTTT
D gene: NA; V gene: TRBV24-1; clone size: few; J gene: TRBJ2-7; CDR3 protein: CATSDAQGYEQYF; CDR3 DNA: TGTGCCACCAGTGACGCTCAGGGGTACGAGCAGTACTTC
D gene: NA; V gene: TRBV20-1; clone size: many; J gene: TRBJ1-1; CDR3 protein: CSAQGLGPEAFF; CDR3 DNA: TGCAGTGCGCAGGGGTTAGGCCCTGAAGCTTTCTTT
D gene: NA; V gene: TRBV29-1; clone size: many; J gene: TRBJ1-2; CDR3 protein: CSVESLSGTDGYTF; CDR3 DNA: TGCAGCGTTGAAAGCCTTAGCGGAACCGATGGCTACACCTTC
D gene: NA; V gene: TRBV2; clone size: NA; J gene: TRBJ1-6; CDR3 protein: CASVLRTYNSPLHF; CDR3 DNA: TGTGCCAGCGTATTGAGGACCTATAATTCACCCCTCCACTTT
D gene: NA; V gene: TRBV27; clone size: many; J gene: TRBJ2-1; CDR3 protein: CASSLFAPGSTGDNEQFF; CDR3 DNA: TGTGCCAGCAGTTTATTTGCCCCCGGCTCGACTGGGGACAATGAGCAGTTCTTC
D gene: TRBD1; V gene: TRBV3-1; clone size: many; J gene: TRBJ1-1; CDR3 protein: CASSHIGGGRGNTEAFF; CDR3 DNA: TGTGCCAGCAGCCATATTGGAGGGGGCAGAGGAAACACTGAAGCTTTCTTT
D gene: NA; V gene: TRBV14; clone size: many; J gene: TRBJ1-1; CDR3 protein: CASSPTAGTEAFF; CDR3 DNA: TGTGCCAGCAGCCCGACAGCCGGGACTGAAGCTTTCTTT
D gene: NA; V gene: TRBV12-5; clone size: many; J gene: TRBJ1-1; CDR3 protein: CASGLVDGGVRNTEAFF; CDR3 DNA: TGTGCTAGTGGTTTGGTAGATGGGGGGGTACGGAACACTGAAGCTTTCTTT
D gene: NA; V gene: TRBV6-1; clone size: few; J gene: TRBJ2-4; CDR3 protein: CATSSGLAKNIQYF; CDR3 DNA: TGTGCCACAAGTTCGGGACTAGCCAAAAACATTCAGTACTTC
D gene: TRBD1; V gene: TRBV7-2; clone size: NA; J gene: TRBJ1-4; CDR3 protein: CASSTRQGTGLFF; CDR3 DNA: TGTGCCAGCAGCACGCGACAGGGAACGGGACTGTTTTTT
D gene: NA; V gene: TRBV15; clone size: many; J gene: TRBJ1-3; CDR3 protein: CATSRGDGSGNTIYF; CDR3 DNA: TGTGCCACCAGCAGGGGGGACGGCTCTGGAAACACCATATATTTT
D gene: NA; V gene: TRBV6-1; clone size: many; J gene: TRBJ1-6; CDR3 protein: CASRDYNSPLHF; CDR3 DNA: TGTGCCAGCAGGGACTATAATTCACCCCTCCACTTT
D gene: NA; V gene: TRBV10-3; clone size: many; J gene: TRBJ2-3; CDR3 protein: CAISESAGRGGDTQYF; CDR3 DNA: TGTGCCATCAGTGAGTCGGCCGGCCGAGGGGGGGATACGCAGTATTTT
D gene: TRBD2; V gene: TRBV5-1; clone size: NA; J gene: TRBJ2-3; CDR3 protein: CASSLGLAGGRASTDTQYF; CDR3 DNA: TGCGCCAGCAGCTTGGGACTAGCGGGGGGCCGTGCTAGCACAGATACGCAGTATTTT
D gene: NA; V gene: TRBV6-4; clone size: many; J gene: TRBJ1-1; CDR3 protein: CASSSVWNTEAFF; CDR3 DNA: TGTGCCAGCAGTTCGGTTTGGAACACTGAAGCTTTCTTT
D gene: NA; V gene: TRBV6-5; clone size: many; J gene: TRBJ1-1; CDR3 protein: CASSYYGDVTEAFF; CDR3 DNA: TGTGCCAGCAGTTATTACGGGGATGTCACTGAAGCTTTCTTT
D gene: NA; V gene: TRBV7-9; clone size: many; J gene: TRBJ2-7; CDR3 protein: CASSLEGRYEQYF; CDR3 DNA: TGTGCCAGCAGCTTGGAGGGACGCTACGAGCAGTACTTC
D gene: NA; V gene: TRBV28; clone size: few; J gene: TRBJ2-6; CDR3 protein: CASNQVASGANVLTF; CDR3 DNA: TGTGCCAGCAACCAGGTAGCCTCTGGGGCCAACGTCCTGACTTTC
D gene: NA; V gene: TRBV7-9; clone size: many; J gene: TRBJ2-5; CDR3 protein: CASSSTQGTAQYF; CDR3 DNA: TGTGCCAGCAGCTCAACGCAGGGGACGGCCCAGTACTTC